These T cell receptor beta chains were read from a single sample in a study of cytomegalovirus exposure and HLA in healthy donors. TCRdb keeps only in-frame clones here, not all; method: immunoSEQ multiplex PCR. The sample shows roughly 140,000 clones, 65% to 90% of them seen only once. Material: PBMCs. The receptor source for this set is a female donor in good health and CMV-seronegative. Each CDR3 is given with its conserved first and last residue. D genes are given only for firm matches. A row's size may be missing; if present it is once, few, many or a size class.

once	TRBV25-1	TRBJ1-5	.	CASSESYSNQPQHF	TGTGCCAGCAGTGAATCCTATAGCAATCAGCCCCAGCATTTT
.	TRBV27	TRBJ2-1	.	CASSWDFQGGGTNEQFF	TGTGCCAGCAGTTGGGATTTCCAGGGTGGGGGGACCAATGAGCAGTTCTTC
.	TRBV2	TRBJ2-7	TRBD2	CASSPPRVRLAVYEQYF	TGTGCCAGCAGTCCCCCTCGTGTACGACTAGCTGTCTACGAGCAGTACTTC
.	TRBV29-1	TRBJ1-2	.	CSVERQPPNYGYTF	TGCAGCGTTGAGCGACAGCCTCCTAACTATGGCTACACCTTC
.	TRBV6-1	TRBJ2-2	TRBD2	CASSERSSGRPNTGELFF	TGTGCCAGCAGTGAAAGGAGTAGCGGGAGGCCGAACACCGGGGAGCTGTTTTTT
few	TRBV19	TRBJ2-7	TRBD2	CASSISWTSGSEQYF	TGTGCCAGTAGTATCTCTTGGACTAGCGGTTCCGAGCAGTACTTC
.	TRBV28	TRBJ2-2	TRBD1	CASRGTGGTGELFF	TGTGCCAGCAGGGGGACAGGAGGCACCGGGGAGCTGTTTTTT
.	TRBV6-5	TRBJ2-1	TRBD2	CASSLAGGFSYNEQFF	TGTGCCAGCAGTTTAGCGGGAGGCTTCTCCTACAATGAGCAGTTCTTC
once	TRBV14	TRBJ1-2	.	CASSQSGGKGYTF	TGTGCCAGCAGCCAAAGCGGGGGGAAGGGCTACACCTTC
.	TRBV28	TRBJ2-2	.	CASSLWRVRTGELFF	TGTGCCAGCAGTTTATGGCGAGTCAGGACCGGGGAGCTGTTTTTT
.	TRBV29-1	TRBJ1-4	.	CSAGTNGEKLFF	TGCAGCGCTGGGACAAACGGGGAAAAACTGTTTTTT
.	TRBV7-2	TRBJ2-7	TRBD2	CASSPGLAGDEQYF	TGTGCCAGCAGCCCGGGACTAGCGGGAGACGAGCAGTACTTC
.	TRBV5-1	TRBJ1-1	.	CASSLWRKGGNTEAFF	TGCGCCAGCAGCTTATGGAGGAAGGGAGGGAACACTGAAGCTTTCTTT
.	TRBV6-1	TRBJ1-5	.	CASSEQGQGQPQHF	TGTGCCAGCAGTGAACAGGGGCAAGGTCAGCCCCAGCATTTT
.	TRBV25-1	TRBJ2-5	TRBD1	CASTHRQGTTQYF	TGTGCCAGCACCCACCGACAGGGTACGACCCAGTACTTC
once	TRBV7-9	TRBJ2-7	.	CASSPWTEPSYEQYF	TGTGCCAGCAGCCCGTGGACAGAGCCCTCCTACGAGCAGTACTTC
.	TRBV19	TRBJ1-1	TRBD1	CASGQGYTEAFF	TGTGCCAGCGGACAGGGGTACACTGAAGCTTTCTTT
.	TRBV20-1	TRBJ2-1	TRBD1	CSARSPGGQFF	TGCAGTGCTAGGTCCCCAGGGGGCCAGTTCTTC
once	TRBV28	TRBJ1-5	TRBD1	CASGSGTGISYSNQPQHF	TGTGCCAGCGGTTCCGGGACAGGGATTTCTTATAGCAATCAGCCCCAGCATTTT
.	TRBV28	TRBJ1-5	.	CASSLVQGQPQHF	TGTGCCAGCAGTTTGGTTCAGGGTCAGCCCCAGCATTTT
.	TRBV2	TRBJ2-7	TRBD1	CATITGTAYEQYF	TGTGCCACCATTACCGGGACAGCCTACGAGCAGTACTTC
.	TRBV9	TRBJ1-1	.	CASSVGGVISEAFF	TGTGCCAGCAGCGTTGGTGGAGTAATCTCTGAAGCTTTCTTT
few	TRBV27	TRBJ2-2	TRBD2	CASSLSGGTYTGELFF	TGTGCCAGCAGTTTAAGCGGGGGTACCTACACCGGGGAGCTGTTTTTT